The clone carrying this T cell receptor (beta chain) showed up just once. This sample stems from a study of CD8 T cells in Susac syndrome. RNA, at about 0.5 to 1 ug, was reverse transcribed with random hexamers. TCRdb independently ran MiXCR on the immunoSEQ multiplex PCR reads; one entry per CDR3 protein. The table has 200,000 to 300,000 distinct CDR3 sequences, about 96% seen once. The CDR3 loop spans 14 amino acids. Looked up from germline, CDR1 is SEHNR and CDR2 is FQNEAQ (reference sequence). Trimming removed 4 bases from V and 5 bases from J, with 11 bases in between. The chain joins TRBV7-9 to TRBJ1-4; D is unclear. The clonotype was recovered from a human donor with Susac syndrome. Sequenced: CD4+ T cells from PBMCs. CDR3 in DNA: TGTGCCAGCAGCTGGGGAGGCGGGAATGAAAAACTGTTTTTT. Translating it yields CASSWGGGNEKLFF.